Presented here are 32 T cell receptor beta chains from one specimen sequenced in a study of T cells in Graves' hyperthyroidism and ophthalmopathy. Amplification of TCR beta CDR3 regions was performed using RNA transcripts as template. Using the HTBI primer set, a first-round RT-PCR was run on the TCR CDR3. TCRdb called the multiplex PCR reads again in MiXCR, with one record for every CDR3 protein. The table has roughly 380,000 distinct CDR3 sequences, approximately 13% seen once. Source material: blood. The receptors were gathered from a woman aged 18 to 35 with Graves' hyperthyroidism.

This clonotype showed up many times. The V and J genes are TRBV29-1 and TRBJ2-3; D is undetermined. Germline CDR1 and CDR2: SQVTM and ANQGSEA. Trimming pared 2 bases from V and 4 bases from J, leaving 7 bases between. This CDR3 is 12 amino acids long. The CDR3 sequence: CSVEFGPDTQYF. CDR3 bases: TGCAGCGTTGAATTCGGGCCAGATACGCAGTATTTT.

This clonotype was counted many times. V is TRBV28 and J is TRBJ2-5, with 8 bases identical to TRBD1. The V gene end was trimmed by 8 bases and the J gene end by 3 bases; junction bases not matched to a gene: 2. The CDR3 spans 12 residues. CDR1 is MDHEN, CDR2 SYDVKM, per germline. CDR3 in DNA: TGTGCCAGCTTGACAGGGGAAGAGACCCAGTACTTC. It yields the protein CASLTGEETQYF.

V is TRBV6-5 and J is TRBJ2-7; perhaps TRBD1 as D (5 bases). CDR3 length: 14 amino acids. Germline values: CDR1 MNHEY, CDR2 SVGAGI. Trimming took off 0 bases at V and 6 bases at J, with 12 bases between the two ends. This CDR3 is CASSYSSSTGEQYF. CDR3 DNA sequence: TGTGCCAGCAGTTACTCGTCCTCCACAGGCGAGCAGTACTTC.

J is TRBJ2-1 and V is TRBV20-1, with D possibly matching TRBD2 (6 bases). Germline V gene data show CDR1 as DFQATT and CDR2 as SNEGSKA (reference sequence). This CDR3 region has 11 residues. V was cut by 4 bases and J by 12 bases, with 13 bases left in between. CDR3 protein: CSAILLGGQFF. The CDR3 coding sequence is TGCAGTGCTATCCTTCTGGGGGGGCAGTTCTTC.

The chain carries TRBV9 and TRBJ2-1; 8 bases line up with TRBD1. CDR1 SGDLS and CDR2 YYNGEE come from the germline V gene. The V and J ends lost 3 bases and 8 bases, in that order; junction bases with no gene match: 7. The CDR3 loop spans 14 amino acids. The CDR3, as DNA: TGTGCCAGCAGCGAGCACAGGGGGATGGATGAGCAGTTCTTC. This encodes CASSEHRGMDEQFF. Supplemented by reference TRBV9 and TRBJ2-1, the full variable domain reads DSGVTQTPKHLITATGQRVTLRCSPRSGDLSVYWYQQSLDQGLQFLIQYYNGEERAKGNILERFSAQQFPDLHSELNLSSLELGDSALYFCASSEHRGMDEQFFGPGTRLTVL.

This clonotype has at least ten counts. The chain recombines TRBV12-3 or TRBV12-4 with TRBJ1-2, with D perhaps matching TRBD1 (6 bases). The V gene lost 4 bases and the J gene lost 3 bases, with 9 bases spanning the gap. The CDR3 has 13 amino acids. CDR3 DNA sequence: TGTGCCAGCAGTTACAGGGTAGACTATGGCTACACCTTC. Protein sequence: CASSYRVDYGYTF.

The chain is built from TRBV6-1 and TRBJ2-7; TRBD2 matches 11 bases. CDR1 is MNHNS and CDR2 is SASEGT in the germline V gene. CDR3 length: 15 amino acids. V dropped 8 bases and J dropped 5; count of bases not matched to a gene: 11. CDR3 amino acids: CASGISGRVLDEQYF. The CDR3 DNA reads TGTGCCAGCGGAATTAGCGGGAGGGTGTTAGACGAGCAGTACTTC.

This clonotype was detected a few times. V usage is TRBV7-6 and J usage is TRBJ2-7; 9 bases fit TRBD1. This CDR3 has 15 residues. V dropped 2 bases and J dropped 6; count of bases not matched to a gene: 8. Germline assignment: CDR1 SGHVS and CDR2 FNYEAQ. This CDR3 reads CASSLNPGQGAEQYF. The CDR3 DNA reads TGTGCCAGCAGCTTAAACCCGGGACAGGGCGCCGAGCAGTACTTC.

This clonotype has a count of ten or more. CDR3 protein: CASSFRQNSNQPQHF. CDR3 sequence (DNA): TGTGCCAGCAGTTTTAGGCAGAATAGCAATCAGCCCCAGCATTTT. The rearrangement links TRBV28 to TRBJ1-5; D is unresolved. The V end was cut by 3 bases, the J end by 0 bases, with 9 bases between. CDR1 and CDR2 from the germline V gene are MDHEN and SYDVKM. This CDR3 region has 15 residues.

The V and J genes are TRBV19 and TRBJ2-5; 7 nucleotides agree with TRBD2. This CDR3 is built from 13 residues. V gave up 6 bases and J gave up 2 bases; unmatched junction bases: 3. Germline V gene data show CDR1 as LNHDA and CDR2 as SQIVND (reference sequence). DNA of the CDR3: TGTGCCAGTAGCGGGGGGAGACAAGAGACCCAGTACTTC. It encodes CASSGGRQETQYF.

The chain has TRBV9 and TRBJ2-2; the D gene is possibly TRBD2 (5 bases). The V and J ends lost 0 bases and 4 bases respectively, with 10 bases between them. Germline V gene sequence: CDR1 SGDLS, CDR2 YYNGEE. This CDR3 has 15 amino acids. The CDR3 loop reads CASSVEERSTGELFF. The CDR3 bases are TGTGCCAGCAGCGTAGAGGAGCGGAGCACCGGGGAGCTGTTTTTT.

A remark on this clonotype: This CDR3 fails to terminate in the conserved phenylalanine or tryptophan, so it likely reflects a read error. Here the CDR3 DNA reads TGTGCCAGCAGTTCCGGGACAGGGGGCAGCGGCACTGAAGCTTTCTTA. Translation: CASSSGTGGSGTEAFL. The chain joins TRBV28 to TRBJ1-1, with TRBD1 matching 12 bases. Germline V gene lookup returns CDR1 MDHEN and CDR2 SYDVKM. The CDR3 contains 16 residues. V was pared by 4 bases and J by 4 bases, with 7 bases of the junction left unmatched.

J is TRBJ1-5 and V is TRBV9; 8 bases map to TRBD1. Trimming at V came to 0 bases and at J to 7 bases, leaving 6 bases not matched to a gene. The CDR3 length is 15 residues. The germline V gene has CDR1 SGDLS and CDR2 YYNGEE. Written as DNA, the CDR3 is TGTGCCAGCAGCGTAGGGACAGGGTCAGGACAGCCCCAGCATTTT. Its translation is CASSVGTGSGQPQHF.

This clonotype was recorded at least ten times. CDR3: CSGSLAGGADTQYF. Written as DNA, the CDR3 is TGCAGCGGGTCACTAGCGGGAGGAGCAGATACGCAGTATTTT. This sequence joins TRBV29-1 and TRBJ2-3; 12 bases fit TRBD2. The CDR3 sequence is 14 residues long. V was clipped by 7 bases and J by 4 bases; unmatched bases: 6. Germline V gives CDR1 SQVTM, CDR2 ANQGSEA.

At least ten counts were recorded for this clonotype. V gene TRBV3-1 combines with J gene TRBJ1-1; possibly TRBD1 for D (5 bases). The germline V gene has CDR1 LGHDT and CDR2 YNNKEL (reference sequence). With 0 bases removed from V and 6 bases from J, the gap between germline ends came to 14 bases. The CDR3 loop spans 15 amino acids. CDR3 amino acids: CASSQDWGSRAEAFF. DNA for the CDR3: TGTGCCAGCAGCCAAGACTGGGGGAGTAGGGCTGAAGCTTTCTTT.

This chain uses TRBV4-1 with TRBJ1-5; no clear D gene. The CDR3 contains 17 residues. Trimming removed 1 base from V and 5 bases from J, with 18 bases in between. CDR1 and CDR2 (germline): MGHRA, YSYEKL. The CDR3 sequence: CASSQANDKGRHQPQHF. CDR3 sequence (DNA): TGCGCCAGCAGCCAAGCCAACGACAAAGGCCGCCATCAGCCCCAGCATTTT.

This clonotype was detected many times. The chain links TRBV7-3 to TRBJ2-1, with 7 bases that match TRBD2. CDR1 and CDR2 from the germline V gene are SGHTA and FQGTGA. This CDR3 has 15 amino acids. The junction had 8 bases not matched to a gene; V was cut back by 4 bases and J by 5 bases. CDR3 coding DNA: TGTGCCAGCAGCTCAGAGAGCGGGGCACACAATGAGCAGTTCTTC. Its protein is CASSSESGAHNEQFF.

This clonotype has a count of ten or more. This chain connects TRBV7-2 to TRBJ2-7, with TRBD2 matching 8 bases. The CDR3 is 15 amino acids. J was trimmed by 5 bases and V by 7 bases; bases with no gene match: 13. The germline CDR1 and CDR2 sequences are SGHTA and FQGNSA. DNA for the CDR3: TGTGCCAGCACCCCGAGGGGACTAGAATACCACGAGCAGTACTTC. Translated: CASTPRGLEYHEQYF. Looking up the rest from reference TRBV7-2 and TRBJ2-7 gives the full variable domain: GAGVSQSPSNKVTEKGKDVELRCDPISGHTALYWYRQSLGQGLEFLIYFQGNSAPDKSGLPSDRFSAERTGGSVSTLTIQRTQQEDSAVYLCASTPRGLEYHEQYFGPGTRLTVT.

This clonotype was seen at least ten times. The genes are TRBV28 and TRBJ2-7; TRBD2 agrees at 7 bases. CDR1 is MDHEN, CDR2 SYDVKM, per germline. With V trimmed by 5 bases and J by 0 bases, 7 bases remained unmatched. The CDR3 contains 15 residues. The CDR3 spells CASSGAGAVSYEQYF. The DNA of the CDR3 is TGTGCCAGCAGTGGGGCGGGAGCGGTCTCCTACGAGCAGTACTTC.

This clonotype was observed at least ten times. The V and J genes are TRBV13 and TRBJ1-4; no definite D call. This CDR3 contains 14 residues. The V end lost 3 bases, the J end lost 3 bases, and 8 bases lay between the germline ends. Germline V gene lookup returns CDR1 PRHDT and CDR2 FYEKMQ (reference sequence). The DNA for the CDR3 is TGTGCCAGCAGCTTCCGGACGTCTAATGAAAAACTGTTTTTT. It codes for CASSFRTSNEKLFF.

This clonotype came up a few times. This sequence joins TRBV5-1 and TRBJ2-5, with a possible D match to TRBD1 (5 bases). Per germline, CDR1 SGHRS and CDR2 YFSETQ. The length of the CDR3 is 16 residues. Trimming took 0 bases from V and 1 from J, leaving 13 bases between them. CDR3 in DNA: TGCGCCAGCAGCTTGGGGGAACAGGCCAGCCAAGAGACCCAGTACTTC. Its protein product is CASSLGEQASQETQYF.

This clonotype was seen ten or more times. V and J are TRBV11-2 and TRBJ1-2; D is perhaps TRBD1 (5 bases). V was pared by 1 base and J by 0 bases, with 9 bases between. CDR3 length: 15 residues. Germline CDR1 is SGHAT and CDR2 is FQNNGV. The CDR3 here is CASSLVGAPNYGYTF. CDR3 nucleotides: TGTGCCAGCAGCTTAGTTGGGGCGCCTAACTATGGCTACACCTTC.

The gene calls are TRBV19 and TRBJ2-3; no definite D call. Trimming cost V 3 bases and J 1 base, with 8 bases left between them. The CDR3 contains 14 residues. Germline CDR1 LNHDA, CDR2 SQIVND (reference sequence). Here the CDR3 reads CASSMGVGTDTQYF. The DNA for the CDR3 is TGTGCCAGTAGTATGGGCGTCGGCACAGATACGCAGTATTTT.

This clonotype has more than one count but fewer than ten. V and J are TRBV9 and TRBJ1-2; D uncertain. Germline CDR1 is SGDLS and CDR2 is YYNGEE. The V and J ends lost 0 bases and 1 base respectively, with 10 bases between them. The CDR3 runs 15 residues. In DNA form, the CDR3 reads TGTGCCAGCAGCGTAGGTTCCGGGAATAACTATGGCTACACCTTC. Translating it yields CASSVGSGNNYGYTF.

This clonotype was recorded a few times. The rearrangement joins TRBV7-9 to TRBJ1-5; D possibly corresponds to TRBD1 (5 bases). Looked up from germline, CDR1 is SEHNR and CDR2 is FQNEAQ (reference sequence). This CDR3 spans 18 amino acids. Trimming removed 1 base from V and 0 bases from J, with 16 bases in between. This CDR3 reads CASSLEDRWGYSNQPQHF. The CDR3 coding sequence is TGTGCCAGCAGCTTAGAAGATCGTTGGGGGTATAGCAATCAGCCCCAGCATTTT.

The chain uses TRBV20-1 and TRBJ2-7; 11 bases align to TRBD2. The CDR3 has 15 residues. CDR1 and CDR2 (germline): DFQATT, SNEGSKA (reference sequence). Unmatched junction bases numbered 12, after V lost 4 bases and J lost 7 bases. CDR3 bases: TGCAGTGCTAACCGACTAGCGGGAATATTCAATGAGCAGTACTTC. It codes for CSANRLAGIFNEQYF.

This clonotype was counted at least ten times. The chain employs TRBV7-3 and TRBJ2-7, with TRBD2 matching 7 bases. CDR1 SGHTA and CDR2 FQGTGA come from the germline V gene. The junction had 7 bases not matched to a gene; V was cut back by 2 bases and J by 3 bases. The CDR3 has 15 amino acids. The CDR3 spells CASSLLADDSYEQYF. CDR3 bases: TGTGCCAGCAGCTTACTAGCGGATGATAGCTACGAGCAGTACTTC.

This clonotype has at least ten counts. V and J are TRBV6-6 and TRBJ2-1; TRBD2 might be the D (6 bases). The V end lost 2 bases, the J end lost 2 bases, and 16 bases lay between the germline ends. CDR1 is MNHNY and CDR2 is SVGAGI in the germline V gene (reference sequence). CDR3 size: 17 residues. The chain's CDR3 is CASSYSLAPPPYNEQFF. The CDR3 nucleotides read TGTGCCAGCAGTTACAGCCTAGCGCCGCCCCCCTACAATGAGCAGTTCTTC.

This clonotype was seen a handful of times. CDR3 in DNA: TGTGCCAGCAGTAGACGGACGGGTCCTACCTCAAGCAATCAGCCCCAGCATTTT. Protein: CASSRRTGPTSSNQPQHF. The chain employs TRBV6-1 and TRBJ1-5, with D unresolved. The V gene lost 5 bases and the J gene lost 1 base, with 21 bases spanning the gap. The germline V gene encodes CDR1 MNHNS and CDR2 SASEGT. The CDR3 sequence is 18 residues long.

The CDR3 bases are TGTGCCAGCTCACCAGTACAGGGGGCAGCTGAAGCTTTCTTT. The encoded protein is CASSPVQGAAEAFF. The chain links TRBV18 to TRBJ1-1, with 9 bases identical to TRBD1. CDR3 length: 14 residues. J was trimmed by 6 bases and V by 2 bases; bases with no gene match: 4. From germline, CDR1 is KGHSH and CDR2 LQKENI.

This clonotype showed up just a few times. V gene TRBV20-1 combines with J gene TRBJ2-5; D is perhaps TRBD1 (5 bases). V lost 1 base and J lost 12, with 12 bases in between. The V gene's germline CDR1 is DFQATT and CDR2 SNEGSKA (reference sequence). This CDR3 comprises 11 residues. DNA for the CDR3: TGCAGTGCTAGAGGAGCGACAGTCGAGTACTTC. This encodes CSARGATVEYF.

This clonotype was recorded many times. This chain uses TRBV18 with TRBJ2-5; D is unresolved. The CDR3 is made up of 13 amino acids. Germline V gene lookup returns CDR1 KGHSH and CDR2 LQKENI. V lost 2 bases and J lost 2, with 6 bases in between. CDR3 sequence reads: CASSPRQQETQYF. In nucleotides, the CDR3 is TGTGCCAGCTCACCAAGGCAGCAAGAGACCCAGTACTTC.